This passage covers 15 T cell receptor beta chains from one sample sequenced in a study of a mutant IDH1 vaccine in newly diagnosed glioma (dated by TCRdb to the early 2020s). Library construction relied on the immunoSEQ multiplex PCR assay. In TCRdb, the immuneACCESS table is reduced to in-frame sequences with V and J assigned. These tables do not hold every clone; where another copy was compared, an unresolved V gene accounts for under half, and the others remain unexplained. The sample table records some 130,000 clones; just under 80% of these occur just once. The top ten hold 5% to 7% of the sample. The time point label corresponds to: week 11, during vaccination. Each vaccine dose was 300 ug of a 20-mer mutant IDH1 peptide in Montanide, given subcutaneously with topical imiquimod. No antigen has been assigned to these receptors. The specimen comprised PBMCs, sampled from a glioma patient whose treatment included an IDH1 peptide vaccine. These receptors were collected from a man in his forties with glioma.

The CDR3 sequence: CASSQIESGGEFDEQYF. CDR3 nucleotides: TGCGCCAGCAGTCAAATCGAATCCGGGGGCGAGTTTGACGAGCAGTACTTC. The genes are TRBV23-1 and TRBJ2-7, with D perhaps being TRBD1 or TRBD2 (6 bases each). TRBV23-1 is given ORF status, its function remaining uncertain. CDR3 length: 17 residues. V lost 2 bases and J 5 bases, leaving 22 bases between the germline ends.

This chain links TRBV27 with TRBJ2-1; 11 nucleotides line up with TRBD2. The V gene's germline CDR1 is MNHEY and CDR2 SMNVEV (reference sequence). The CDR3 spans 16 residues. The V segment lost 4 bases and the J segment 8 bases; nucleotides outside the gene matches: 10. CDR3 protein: CASSSRLAGSRDEQFF. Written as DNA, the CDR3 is TGTGCCAGCAGTTCCCGACTAGCGGGGTCGAGAGATGAGCAGTTCTTC.

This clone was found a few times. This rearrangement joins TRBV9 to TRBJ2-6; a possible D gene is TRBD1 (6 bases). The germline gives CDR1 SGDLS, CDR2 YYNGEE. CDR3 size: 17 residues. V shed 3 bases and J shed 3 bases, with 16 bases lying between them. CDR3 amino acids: CASSAPVAGVGANVLTF. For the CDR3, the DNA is TGTGCCAGCAGCGCTCCCGTAGCAGGGGTTGGGGCCAACGTCCTGACTTTC.

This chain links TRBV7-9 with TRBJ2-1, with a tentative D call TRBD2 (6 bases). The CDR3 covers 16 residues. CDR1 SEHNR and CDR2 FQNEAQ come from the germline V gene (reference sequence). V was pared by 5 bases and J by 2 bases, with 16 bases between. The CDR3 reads CASSPNRGRTYNEQFF. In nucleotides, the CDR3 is TGTGCCAGCAGCCCAAACCGGGGGAGAACCTACAATGAGCAGTTCTTC.

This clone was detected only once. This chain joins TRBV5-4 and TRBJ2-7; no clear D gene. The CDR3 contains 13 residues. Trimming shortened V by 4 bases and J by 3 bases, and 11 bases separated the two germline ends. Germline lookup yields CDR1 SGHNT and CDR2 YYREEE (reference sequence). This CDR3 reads CASSLTDNYEQYF. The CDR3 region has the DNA TGTGCCAGCAGCCTCACAGACAACTACGAGCAGTACTTC.

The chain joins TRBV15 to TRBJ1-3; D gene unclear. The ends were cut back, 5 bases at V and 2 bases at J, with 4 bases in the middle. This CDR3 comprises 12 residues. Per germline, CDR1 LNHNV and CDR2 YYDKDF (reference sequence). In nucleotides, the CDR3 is TGTGCCACCAGCGCAGCTGGAAACACCATATATTTT. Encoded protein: CATSAAGNTIYF.

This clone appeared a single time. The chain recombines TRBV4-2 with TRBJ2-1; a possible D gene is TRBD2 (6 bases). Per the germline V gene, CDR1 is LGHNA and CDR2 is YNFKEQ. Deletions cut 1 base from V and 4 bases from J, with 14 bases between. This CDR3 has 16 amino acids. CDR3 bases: TGTGCCAGCAGCCAAGGAGGAGGGAGAGGGTACAATGAGCAGTTCTTC. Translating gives CASSQGGGRGYNEQFF.

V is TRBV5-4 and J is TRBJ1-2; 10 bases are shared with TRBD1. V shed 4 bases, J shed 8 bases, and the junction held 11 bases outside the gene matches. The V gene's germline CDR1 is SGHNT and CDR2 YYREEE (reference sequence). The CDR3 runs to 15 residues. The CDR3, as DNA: TGTGCCAGCAGCCTTATGACAGGGGGCGCAGGGGGCTACACCTTC. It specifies CASSLMTGGAGGYTF.

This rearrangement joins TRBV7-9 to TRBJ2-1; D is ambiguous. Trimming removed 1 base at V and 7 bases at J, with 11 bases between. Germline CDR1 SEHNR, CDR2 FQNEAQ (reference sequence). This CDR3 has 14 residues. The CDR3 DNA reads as TGTGCCAGCAGCTTAGATGCTCGTCCGAATGAGCAGTTCTTC. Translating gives CASSLDARPNEQFF.

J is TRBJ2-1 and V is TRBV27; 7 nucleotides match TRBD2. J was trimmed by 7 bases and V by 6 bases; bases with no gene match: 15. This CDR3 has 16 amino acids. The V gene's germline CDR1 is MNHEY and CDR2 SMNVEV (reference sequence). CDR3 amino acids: CASRPILATPRNEQFF. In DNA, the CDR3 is TGTGCCAGCAGGCCAATACTAGCGACCCCGCGGAATGAGCAGTTCTTC.

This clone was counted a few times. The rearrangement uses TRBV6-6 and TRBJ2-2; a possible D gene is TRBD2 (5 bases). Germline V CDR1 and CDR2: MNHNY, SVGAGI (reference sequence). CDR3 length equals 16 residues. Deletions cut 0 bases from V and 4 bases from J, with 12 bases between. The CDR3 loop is CASSYSIIATTGELFF. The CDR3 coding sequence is TGTGCCAGCAGTTACTCGATAATAGCGACCACCGGGGAGCTGTTTTTT.

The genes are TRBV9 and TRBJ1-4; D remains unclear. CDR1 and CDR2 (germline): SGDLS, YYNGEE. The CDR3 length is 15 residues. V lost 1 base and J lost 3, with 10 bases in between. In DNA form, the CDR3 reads TGTGCCAGCAGCGTAAGTGGCGATCCTAATGAAAAACTGTTTTTT. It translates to CASSVSGDPNEKLFF.

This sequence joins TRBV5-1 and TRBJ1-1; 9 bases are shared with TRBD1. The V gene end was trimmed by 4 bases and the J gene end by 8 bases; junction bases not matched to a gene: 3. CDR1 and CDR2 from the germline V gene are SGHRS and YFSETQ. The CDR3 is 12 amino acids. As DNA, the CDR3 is TGCGCCAGCAGCCCGGGGACAGGGGAAGCTTTCTTT. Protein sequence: CASSPGTGEAFF.

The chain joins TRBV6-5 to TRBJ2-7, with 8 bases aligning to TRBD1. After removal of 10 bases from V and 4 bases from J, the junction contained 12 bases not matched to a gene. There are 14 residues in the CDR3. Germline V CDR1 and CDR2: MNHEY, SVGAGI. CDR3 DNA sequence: TGTGCCACCTCGGCAGGACAGGGTGGGTACGAGCAGTACTTC. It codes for CATSAGQGGYEQYF.

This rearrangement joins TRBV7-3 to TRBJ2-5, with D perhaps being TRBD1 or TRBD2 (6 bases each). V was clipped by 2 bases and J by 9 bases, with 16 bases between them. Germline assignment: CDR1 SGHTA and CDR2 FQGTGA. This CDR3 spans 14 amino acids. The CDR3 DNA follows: TGTGCCAGCAGCTTAGAACAGGGACTTGGGGCCCAGTACTTC. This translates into CASSLEQGLGAQYF.